Presented here are 3 T cell receptor beta chains from one specimen sequenced in a study of T cells in Graves' hyperthyroidism and ophthalmopathy. TCR beta CDR3 region amplification was performed from RNA transcripts. First-round RT-PCR of the TCR CDR3 relied on the HTBI primer set. TCRdb used MiXCR to reprocess the multiplex PCR reads, holding one entry per CDR3 protein. The sample gives some 490,000 distinct CDR3 sequences, 22% of which show up once; approximately 49% is in the top ten. Sequenced: blood. Receptor source: a woman aged 65 to 85 with Graves' ophthalmopathy.

V is TRBV30 and J is TRBJ1-2, with D perhaps TRBD1 (5 bases). The germline gives CDR1 GTSNPN, CDR2 SVGIG (reference sequence). This CDR3 comprises 14 residues. V was pared by 1 base and J by 3 bases, with 12 bases between. CDR3 residues: CAWSEGIPDYGYTF. As DNA, the CDR3 is TGTGCCTGGAGTGAGGGGATACCGGACTATGGCTACACCTTC.

A note on this clonotype: A read error may produce the germline difference seen at one junction end. This chain joins TRBV18 and TRBJ1-2; D gene unclear. The CDR3 has 12 residues. Germline lookup yields CDR1 KGHSH and CDR2 LQKENI. The CDR3 DNA sequence: TGTGCCAACTCAACCTTTAGTTATGGCTACACCTTC. Amino acids: CANSTFSYGYTF.

This chain connects TRBV5-1 to TRBJ2-2, with D perhaps TRBD2 (6 bases). Trimming removed 2 bases from V and 5 bases from J, with 10 bases in between. This CDR3 spans 14 amino acids. Per the germline V gene, CDR1 is SGHRS and CDR2 is YFSETQ. The CDR3 DNA follows: TGCGCCAGCAGCTTCCAGAGCGGGACCGGGGAGCTGTTTTTT. Amino acids: CASSFQSGTGELFF.